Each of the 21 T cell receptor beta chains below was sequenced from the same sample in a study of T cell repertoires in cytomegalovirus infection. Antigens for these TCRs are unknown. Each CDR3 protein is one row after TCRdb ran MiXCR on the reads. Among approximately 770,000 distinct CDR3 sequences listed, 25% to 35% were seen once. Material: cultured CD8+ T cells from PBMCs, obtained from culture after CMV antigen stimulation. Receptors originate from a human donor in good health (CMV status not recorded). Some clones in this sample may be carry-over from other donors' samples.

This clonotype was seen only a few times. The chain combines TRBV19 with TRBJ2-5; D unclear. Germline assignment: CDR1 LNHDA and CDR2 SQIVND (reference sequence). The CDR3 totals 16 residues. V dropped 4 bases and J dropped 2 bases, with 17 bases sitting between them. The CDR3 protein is CASSKPYTGLQETQYF. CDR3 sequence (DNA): TGTGCCAGTAGTAAGCCCTATACCGGATTGCAAGAGACCCAGTACTTC. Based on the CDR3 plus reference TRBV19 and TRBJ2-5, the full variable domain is DGGITQSPKYLFRKEGQNVTLSCEQNLNHDAMYWYRQDPGQGLRLIYYSQIVNDFQKGDIAEGYSVSREKKESFPLTVTSAQKNPTAFYLCASSKPYTGLQETQYFGPGTRLLVL.

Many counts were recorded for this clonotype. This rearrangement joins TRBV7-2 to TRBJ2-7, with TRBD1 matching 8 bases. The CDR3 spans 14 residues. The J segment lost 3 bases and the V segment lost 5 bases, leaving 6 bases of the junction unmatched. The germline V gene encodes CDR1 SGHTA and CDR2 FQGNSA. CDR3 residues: CASSQDRASYEQYV. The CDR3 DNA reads TGTGCCAGCAGCCAGGACAGGGCCAGCTACGAGCAGTACGTC.

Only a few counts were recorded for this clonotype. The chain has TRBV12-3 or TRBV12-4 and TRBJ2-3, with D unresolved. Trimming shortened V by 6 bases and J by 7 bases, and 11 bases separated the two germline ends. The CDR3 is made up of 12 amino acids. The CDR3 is CASSSDLYTQYF. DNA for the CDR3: TGTGCCAGCAGCTCAGATTTGTATACGCAGTATTTT.

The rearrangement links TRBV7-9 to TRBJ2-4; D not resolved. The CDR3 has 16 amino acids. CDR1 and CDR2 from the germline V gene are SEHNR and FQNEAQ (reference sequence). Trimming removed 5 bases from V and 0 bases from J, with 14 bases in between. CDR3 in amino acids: CASSVSRTLAKNIQYF. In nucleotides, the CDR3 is TGTGCCAGCAGCGTATCGCGTACTCTAGCCAAAAACATTCAGTACTTC.

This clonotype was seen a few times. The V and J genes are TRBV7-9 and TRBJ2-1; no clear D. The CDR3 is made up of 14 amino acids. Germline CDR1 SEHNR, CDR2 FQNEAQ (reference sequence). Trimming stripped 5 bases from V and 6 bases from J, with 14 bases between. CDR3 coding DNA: TGTGCCAGCAGCCTTCTAGATGGATTCAATGAGCAGTTCTTC. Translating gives CASSLLDGFNEQFF. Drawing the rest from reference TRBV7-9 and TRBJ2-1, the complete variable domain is DTGVSQNPRHKITKRGQNVTFRCDPISEHNRLYWYRQTLGQGPEFLTYFQNEAQLEKSRLLSDRFSAERPKGSFSTLEIQRTEQGDSAMYLCASSLLDGFNEQFFGPGTRLTVL.

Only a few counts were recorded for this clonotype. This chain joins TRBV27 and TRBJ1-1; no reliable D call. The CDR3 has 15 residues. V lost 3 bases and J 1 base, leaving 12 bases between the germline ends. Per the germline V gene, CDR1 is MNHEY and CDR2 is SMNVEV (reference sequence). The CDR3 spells CASSLLEGGNTEAFF. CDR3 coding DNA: TGTGCCAGCAGTTTGCTAGAGGGAGGGAACACTGAAGCTTTCTTT.

This chain's CDR3 is CASSYSKSTGFHEQYF. CDR3 in DNA: TGTGCCAGCAGTTACTCGAAATCGACAGGGTTCCACGAGCAGTACTTC. This sequence joins TRBV6-2 or TRBV6-3 and TRBJ2-7; TRBD1 agrees at 7 bases. Germline values: CDR1 MNHEY, CDR2 SVGEGT. The CDR3 runs 16 residues. The V and J ends lost 0 bases and 5 bases, in that order; junction bases with no gene match: 10.

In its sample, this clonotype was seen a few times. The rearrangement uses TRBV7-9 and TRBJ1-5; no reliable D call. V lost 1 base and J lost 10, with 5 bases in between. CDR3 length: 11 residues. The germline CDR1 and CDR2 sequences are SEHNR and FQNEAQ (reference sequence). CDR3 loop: CASSLEGPQHF. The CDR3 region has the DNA TGTGCCAGCAGCTTAGAGGGTCCCCAGCATTTT.

CDR3 loop: CASSVDGLSTDTQYF. The DNA of the CDR3 is TGTGCCAGCAGCGTAGACGGCCTAAGCACAGATACGCAGTATTTT. The chain recombines TRBV9 with TRBJ2-3; D not resolved. Germline CDR1 is SGDLS and CDR2 is YYNGEE. V was cut by 0 bases and J by 0 bases, with 8 bases left in between. This CDR3 has 15 residues. The full variable domain, in which reference TRBV9 and TRBJ2-3 provide the parts outside the CDR3, is DSGVTQTPKHLITATGQRVTLRCSPRSGDLSVYWYQQSLDQGLQFLIQYYNGEERAKGNILERFSAQQFPDLHSELNLSSLELGDSALYFCASSVDGLSTDTQYFGPGTRLTVL.

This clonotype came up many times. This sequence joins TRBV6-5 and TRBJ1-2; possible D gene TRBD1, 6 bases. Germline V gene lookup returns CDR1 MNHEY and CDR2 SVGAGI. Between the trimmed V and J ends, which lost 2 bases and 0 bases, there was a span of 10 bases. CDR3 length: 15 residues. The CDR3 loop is CASSYGTLANYGYTF. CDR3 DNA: TGTGCCAGCAGTTACGGGACACTAGCTAACTATGGCTACACCTTC.

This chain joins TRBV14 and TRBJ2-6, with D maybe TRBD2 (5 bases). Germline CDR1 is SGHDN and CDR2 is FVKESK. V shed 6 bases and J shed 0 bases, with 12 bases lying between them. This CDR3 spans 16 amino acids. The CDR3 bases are TGTGCCAGCAGGGAAACGGACTCCTCTGGGGCCAACGTCCTGACTTTC. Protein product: CASRETDSSGANVLTF. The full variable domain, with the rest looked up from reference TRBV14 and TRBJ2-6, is EAGVTQFPSHSVIEKGQTVTLRCDPISGHDNLYWYRRVMGKEIKFLLHFVKESKQDESGMPNNRFLAERTGGTYSTLKVQPAELEDSGVYFCASRETDSSGANVLTFGAGSRLTVL.

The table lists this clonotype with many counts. In DNA, the CDR3 is TGTGCCAGCAGCATTGGGGGGACAGGGGTTTCCCTACCTATAAATTCACCCCTCCACTTT. Amino acid sequence: CASSIGGTGVSLPINSPLHF. This chain uses TRBV28 with TRBJ1-6, with 10 bases fitting TRBD1. The length of the CDR3 is 20 residues. Germline CDR1 is MDHEN and CDR2 is SYDVKM. Trimming removed 6 bases from V and 7 bases from J; junction bases left unmatched: 21.

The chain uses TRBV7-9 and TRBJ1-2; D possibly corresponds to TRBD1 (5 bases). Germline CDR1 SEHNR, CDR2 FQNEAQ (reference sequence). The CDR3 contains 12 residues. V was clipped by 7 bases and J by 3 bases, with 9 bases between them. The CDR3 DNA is TGTGCCAGCAACATGGGGGACTATGGCTACACCTTC. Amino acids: CASNMGDYGYTF.

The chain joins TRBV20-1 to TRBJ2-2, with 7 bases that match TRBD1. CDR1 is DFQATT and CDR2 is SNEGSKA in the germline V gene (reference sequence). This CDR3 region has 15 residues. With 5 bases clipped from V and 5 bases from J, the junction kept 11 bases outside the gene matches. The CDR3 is CSASAWDSSTGELFF. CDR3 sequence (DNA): TGCAGTGCTTCCGCCTGGGACAGCAGTACCGGGGAGCTGTTTTTT.

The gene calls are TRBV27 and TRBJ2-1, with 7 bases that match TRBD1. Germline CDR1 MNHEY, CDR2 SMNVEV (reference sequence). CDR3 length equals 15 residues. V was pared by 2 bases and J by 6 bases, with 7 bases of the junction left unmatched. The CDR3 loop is CASSLEVDRANEQFF. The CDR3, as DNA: TGTGCCAGCAGTTTAGAAGTTGACAGGGCCAATGAGCAGTTCTTC.

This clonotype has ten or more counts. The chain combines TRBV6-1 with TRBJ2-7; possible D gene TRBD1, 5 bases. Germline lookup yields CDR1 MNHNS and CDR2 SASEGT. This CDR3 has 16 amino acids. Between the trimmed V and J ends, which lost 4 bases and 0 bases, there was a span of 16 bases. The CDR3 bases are TGTGCCAGCAGTGTGCAAGGGGCGACCCACTCCTACGAGCAGTACGTC. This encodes CASSVQGATHSYEQYV.

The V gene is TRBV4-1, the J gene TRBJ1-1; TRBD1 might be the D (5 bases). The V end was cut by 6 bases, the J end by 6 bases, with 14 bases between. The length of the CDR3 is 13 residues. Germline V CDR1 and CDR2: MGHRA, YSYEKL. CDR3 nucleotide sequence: TGCGCCAGCAGGCGACCCGAAGGGGCTGAAGCTTTCTTT. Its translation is CASRRPEGAEAFF.

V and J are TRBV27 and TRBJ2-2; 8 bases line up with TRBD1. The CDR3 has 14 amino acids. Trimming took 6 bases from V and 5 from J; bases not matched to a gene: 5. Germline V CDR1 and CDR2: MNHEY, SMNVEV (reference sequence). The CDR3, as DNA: TGTGCCAGCAGAGGCAGGGGGCTAACCGGGGAGCTGTTTTTT. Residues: CASRGRGLTGELFF.

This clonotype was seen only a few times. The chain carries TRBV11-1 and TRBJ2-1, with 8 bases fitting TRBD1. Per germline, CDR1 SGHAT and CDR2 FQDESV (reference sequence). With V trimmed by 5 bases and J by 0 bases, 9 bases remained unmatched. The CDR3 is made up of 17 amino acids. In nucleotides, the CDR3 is TGTGCCAGCAGCGCGACGACAGGGGTAGGCTCCTACAATGAGCAGTTCTTC. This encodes CASSATTGVGSYNEQFF. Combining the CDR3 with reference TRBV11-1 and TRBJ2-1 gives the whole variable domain EAEVAQSPRYKITEKSQAVAFWCDPISGHATLYWYRQILGQGPELLVQFQDESVVDDSQLPKDRFSAERLKGVDSTLKIQPAELGDSAMYLCASSATTGVGSYNEQFFGPGTRLTVL.

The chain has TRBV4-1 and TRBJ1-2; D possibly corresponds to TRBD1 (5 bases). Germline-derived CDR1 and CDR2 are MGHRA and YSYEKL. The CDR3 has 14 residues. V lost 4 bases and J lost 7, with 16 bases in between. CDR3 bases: TGCGCCAGCAGCCCGGAGGCAGGGAGTCCTGGCTACACCTTC. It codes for CASSPEAGSPGYTF.

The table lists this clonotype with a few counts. The CDR3 is CATEGITGELFF. The CDR3 nucleotides read TGTGCCACGGAGGGTATAACCGGGGAGCTGTTTTTT. The chain has TRBV12-5 and TRBJ2-2; D may be TRBD2 (6 bases). The CDR3 is 12 amino acids. Germline lookup yields CDR1 LGHNT and CDR2 FRNRAP.